The 3 T cell receptor beta chains below come from one sample, sequenced in a study of CD8 T cells in ankylosing spondylitis (TCRdb year 2017). The library was generated by 5' RACE. Instrument on record: Illumina HiSeq 2500. The public reads were reanalyzed by TCRdb: fastp trimming at Q25, MiXCR alignment, in-frame beta chains only. Every distinct CDR3 protein forms one entry, paired with its most common genes and DNA. Here the sample has over 150,000 distinct CDR3 sequences; around 13% occur a single time. About 15% of the sample goes to the ten largest clones. Sequenced input: blood, either unsorted or a sorted T cell fraction (not recorded which). These receptors originate from a male donor with ankylosing spondylitis or in good health (not recorded which).

V and J are TRBV27 and TRBJ2-5; D not certain. Germline CDR1 reads MNHEY; CDR2 reads SMNVEV (reference sequence). The CDR3 runs 15 residues. V dropped 6 bases and J dropped 5 bases, with 19 bases sitting between them. CDR3 sequence reads: CASSQFIGVGETQYF. The CDR3 DNA sequence: TGTGCCAGCAGCCAGTTTATTGGTGTGGGGGAGACCCAGTACTTC.

The gene calls are TRBV5-6 and TRBJ1-4; D is uncertain. CDR1 is SGHDT and CDR2 is YYEEEE in the germline V gene. The CDR3 contains 14 residues. The V gene lost 0 bases and the J gene lost 10 bases, with 13 bases spanning the gap. Here the CDR3 DNA reads TGTGCCAGCAGCTTGGAAGGAGGACGAGGAAAACTGTTTTTT. It is translated as CASSLEGGRGKLFF.

This clonotype was observed a few times. This chain joins TRBV29-1 and TRBJ2-5; TRBD2 agrees at 8 bases. CDR1 is SQVTM and CDR2 is ANQGSEA in the germline V gene. The CDR3 is made up of 12 amino acids. With 7 bases clipped from V and 5 bases from J, the junction kept 6 bases outside the gene matches. The CDR3: CSARGGRETQYF. In nucleotides, the CDR3 is TGCAGCGCTCGGGGGGGGCGGGAGACCCAGTACTTC.